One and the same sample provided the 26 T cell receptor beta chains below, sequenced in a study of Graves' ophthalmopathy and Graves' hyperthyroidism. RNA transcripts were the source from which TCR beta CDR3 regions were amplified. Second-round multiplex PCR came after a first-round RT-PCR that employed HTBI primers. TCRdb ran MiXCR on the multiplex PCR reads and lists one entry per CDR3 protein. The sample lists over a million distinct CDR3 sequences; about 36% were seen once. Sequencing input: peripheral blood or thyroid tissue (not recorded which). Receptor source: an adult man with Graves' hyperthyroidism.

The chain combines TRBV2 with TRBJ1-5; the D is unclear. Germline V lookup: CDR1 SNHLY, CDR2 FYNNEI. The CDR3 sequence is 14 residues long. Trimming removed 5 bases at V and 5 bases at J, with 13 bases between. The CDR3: CASSTHGLYQPQHF. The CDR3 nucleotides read TGTGCCAGCAGTACCCATGGACTCTATCAGCCCCAGCATTTT.

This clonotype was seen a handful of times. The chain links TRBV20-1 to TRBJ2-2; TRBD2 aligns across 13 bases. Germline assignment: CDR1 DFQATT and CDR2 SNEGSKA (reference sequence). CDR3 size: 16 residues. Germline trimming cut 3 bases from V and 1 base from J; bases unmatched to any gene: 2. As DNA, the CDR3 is TGCAGTGCTAGTGGGACTAGCGGGGTGAACACCGGGGAGCTGTTTTTT. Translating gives CSASGTSGVNTGELFF.

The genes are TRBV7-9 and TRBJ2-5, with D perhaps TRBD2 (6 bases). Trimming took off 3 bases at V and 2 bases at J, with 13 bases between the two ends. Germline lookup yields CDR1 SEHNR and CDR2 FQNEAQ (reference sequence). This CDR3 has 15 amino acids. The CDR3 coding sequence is TGTGCCAGCAGCTTCTATCCGGGAGCGCAAGAGACCCAGTACTTC. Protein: CASSFYPGAQETQYF.

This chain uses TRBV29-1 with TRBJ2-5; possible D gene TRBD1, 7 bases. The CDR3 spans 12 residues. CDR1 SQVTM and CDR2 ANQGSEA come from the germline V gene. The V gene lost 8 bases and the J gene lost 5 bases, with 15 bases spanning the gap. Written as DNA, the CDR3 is TGCAGCTTGGAGGGGGCGGCGGAGACCCAGTACTTC. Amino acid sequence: CSLEGAAETQYF.

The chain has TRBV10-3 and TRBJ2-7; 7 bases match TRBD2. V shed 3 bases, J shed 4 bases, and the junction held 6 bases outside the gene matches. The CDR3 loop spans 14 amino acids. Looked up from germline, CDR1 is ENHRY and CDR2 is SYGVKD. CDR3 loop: CAISDGLGGYEQYF. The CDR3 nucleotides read TGTGCCATCAGTGACGGACTAGGAGGATACGAGCAGTACTTC.

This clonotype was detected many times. DNA for the CDR3: TGCAGTGCTAGCCCGGCGGGGCAGAGGGAGACCCAGTACTTC. Translating gives CSASPAGQRETQYF. This chain links TRBV20-1 with TRBJ2-5; TRBD2 is a possible D gene (6 bases). This CDR3 is 14 amino acids long. Germline loops: CDR1 DFQATT, CDR2 SNEGSKA (reference sequence). V dropped 3 bases and J dropped 5 bases, with 16 bases sitting between them.

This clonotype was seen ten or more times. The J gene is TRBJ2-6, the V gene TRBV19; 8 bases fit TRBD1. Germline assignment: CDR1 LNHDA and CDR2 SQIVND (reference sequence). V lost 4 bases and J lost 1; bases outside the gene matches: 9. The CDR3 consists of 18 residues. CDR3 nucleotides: TGTGCCAGTAGTACCCCCGGACAGGGTTCGTCTGGGGCCAACGTCCTGACTTTC. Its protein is CASSTPGQGSSGANVLTF.

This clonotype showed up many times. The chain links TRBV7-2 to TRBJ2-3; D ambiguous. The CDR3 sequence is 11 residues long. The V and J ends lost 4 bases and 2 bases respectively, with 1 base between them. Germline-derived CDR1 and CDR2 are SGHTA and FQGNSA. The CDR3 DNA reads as TGTGCCAGCAGCTCCACAGATACGCAGTATTTT. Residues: CASSSTDTQYF.

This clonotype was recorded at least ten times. In nucleotides, the CDR3 is TGTGCCAGCAGTGGGGACCCCGCCGAGCAGTACTTC. This gives the protein CASSGDPAEQYF. The V call is TRBV2, the J call TRBJ2-7; D may correspond to TRBD1 or TRBD2 (5 bases each). With 4 bases removed from V and 6 bases from J, the gap between germline ends came to 10 bases. Germline V gene data show CDR1 as SNHLY and CDR2 as FYNNEI. The CDR3 totals 12 residues.

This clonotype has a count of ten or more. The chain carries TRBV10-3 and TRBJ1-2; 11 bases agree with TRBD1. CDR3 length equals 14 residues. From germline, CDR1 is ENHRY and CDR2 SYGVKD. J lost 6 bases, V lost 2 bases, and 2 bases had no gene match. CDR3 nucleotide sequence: TGTGCCATCAGTGAGGGACAGGGGGCGCATGGCTACACCTTC. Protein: CAISEGQGAHGYTF.

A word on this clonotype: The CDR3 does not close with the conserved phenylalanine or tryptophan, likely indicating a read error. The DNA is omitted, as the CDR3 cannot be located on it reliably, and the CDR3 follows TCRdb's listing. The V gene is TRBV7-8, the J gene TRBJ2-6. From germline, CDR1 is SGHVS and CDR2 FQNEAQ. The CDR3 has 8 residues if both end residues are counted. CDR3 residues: CASSFLYT.

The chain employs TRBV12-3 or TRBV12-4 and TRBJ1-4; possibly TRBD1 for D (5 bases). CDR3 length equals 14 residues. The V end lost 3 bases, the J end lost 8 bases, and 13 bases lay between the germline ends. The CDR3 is CASSLGQGKEKLFF. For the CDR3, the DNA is TGTGCCAGCAGTTTGGGTCAGGGCAAAGAAAAACTGTTTTTT.

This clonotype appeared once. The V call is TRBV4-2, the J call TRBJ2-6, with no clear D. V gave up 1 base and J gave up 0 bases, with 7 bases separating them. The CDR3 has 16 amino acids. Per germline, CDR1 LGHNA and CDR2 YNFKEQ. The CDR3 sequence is CASSQADNSGANVLTF. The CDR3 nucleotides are TGTGCCAGCAGCCAAGCCGATAACTCTGGGGCCAACGTCCTGACTTTC.

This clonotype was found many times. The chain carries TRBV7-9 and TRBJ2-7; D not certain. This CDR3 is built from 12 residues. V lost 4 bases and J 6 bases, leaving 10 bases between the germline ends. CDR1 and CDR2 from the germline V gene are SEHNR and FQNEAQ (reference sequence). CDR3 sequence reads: CASSSQWVEQYF. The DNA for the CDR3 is TGTGCCAGCAGCTCTCAGTGGGTCGAGCAGTACTTC.

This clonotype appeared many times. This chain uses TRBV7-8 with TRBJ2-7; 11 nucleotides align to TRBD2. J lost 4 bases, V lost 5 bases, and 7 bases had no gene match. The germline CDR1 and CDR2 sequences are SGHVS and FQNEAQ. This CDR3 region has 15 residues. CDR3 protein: CASSMGLAAQYEQYF. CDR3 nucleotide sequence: TGTGCCAGCAGCATGGGACTAGCGGCCCAATACGAGCAGTACTTC.

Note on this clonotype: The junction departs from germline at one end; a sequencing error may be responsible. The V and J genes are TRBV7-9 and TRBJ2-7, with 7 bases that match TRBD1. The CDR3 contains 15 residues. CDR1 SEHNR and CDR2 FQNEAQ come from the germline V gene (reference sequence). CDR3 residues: CASSQERDSLYEQYF. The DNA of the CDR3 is TGCGCCAGCAGCCAAGAAAGGGACAGCCTCTACGAGCAGTACTTC.

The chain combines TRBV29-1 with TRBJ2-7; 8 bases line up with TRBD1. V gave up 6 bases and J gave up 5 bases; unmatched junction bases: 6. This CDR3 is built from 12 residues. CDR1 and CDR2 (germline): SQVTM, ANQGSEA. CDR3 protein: CSVGTGGNEQYF. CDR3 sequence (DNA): TGCAGCGTGGGCACAGGGGGTAACGAGCAGTACTTC.

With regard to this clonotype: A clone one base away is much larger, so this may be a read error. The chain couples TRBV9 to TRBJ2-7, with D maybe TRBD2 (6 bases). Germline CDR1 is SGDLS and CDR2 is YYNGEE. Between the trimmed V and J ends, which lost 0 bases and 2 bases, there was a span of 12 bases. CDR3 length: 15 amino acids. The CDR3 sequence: CASSVGYSGPYEQYF. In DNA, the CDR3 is TGTGCCAGCAGCGTAGGGTATAGCGGACCCTACGAGCAGTACTTC.

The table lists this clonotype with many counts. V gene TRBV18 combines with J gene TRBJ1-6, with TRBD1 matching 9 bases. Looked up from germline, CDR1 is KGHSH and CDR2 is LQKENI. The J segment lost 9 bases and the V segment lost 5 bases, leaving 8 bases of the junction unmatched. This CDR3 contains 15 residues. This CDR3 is CASSTLQGASSPLHF. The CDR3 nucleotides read TGTGCCAGCTCAACCCTACAGGGGGCAAGTTCACCCCTCCACTTT. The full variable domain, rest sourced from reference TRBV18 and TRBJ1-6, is NAGVMQNPRHLVRRRGQEARLRCSPMKGHSHVYWYRQLPEEGLKFMVYLQKENIIDESGMPKERFSAEFPKEGPSILRIQQVVRGDSAAYFCASSTLQGASSPLHFGNGTRLTVT.

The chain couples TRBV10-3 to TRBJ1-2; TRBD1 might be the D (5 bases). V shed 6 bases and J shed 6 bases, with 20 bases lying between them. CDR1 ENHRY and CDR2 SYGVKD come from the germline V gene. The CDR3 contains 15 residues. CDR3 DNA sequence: TGTGCCATCAGAGACACTAGCGGGGGGTACCATGGCTACACCTTC. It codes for CAIRDTSGGYHGYTF.

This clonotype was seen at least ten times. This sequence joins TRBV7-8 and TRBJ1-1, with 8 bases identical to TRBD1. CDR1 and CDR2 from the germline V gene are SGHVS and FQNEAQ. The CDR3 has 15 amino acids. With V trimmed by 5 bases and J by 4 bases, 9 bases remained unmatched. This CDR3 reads CASSPRQGAITEAFF. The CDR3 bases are TGTGCCAGCAGCCCTCGGCAGGGGGCGATCACTGAAGCTTTCTTT.

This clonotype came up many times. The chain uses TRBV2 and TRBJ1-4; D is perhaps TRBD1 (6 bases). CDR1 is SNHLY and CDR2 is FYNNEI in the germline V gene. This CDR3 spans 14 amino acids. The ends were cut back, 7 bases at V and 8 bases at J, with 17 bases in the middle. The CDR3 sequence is CASKVRGVLEKLFF. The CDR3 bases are TGTGCCAGCAAAGTCAGGGGAGTCCTCGAAAAACTGTTTTTT.

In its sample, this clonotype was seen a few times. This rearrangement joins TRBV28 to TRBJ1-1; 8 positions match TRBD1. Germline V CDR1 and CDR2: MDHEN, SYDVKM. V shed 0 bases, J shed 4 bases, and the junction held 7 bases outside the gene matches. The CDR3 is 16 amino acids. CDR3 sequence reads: CASSLWTGDGGTEAFF. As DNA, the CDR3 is TGTGCCAGCAGTTTATGGACAGGGGATGGGGGCACTGAAGCTTTCTTT.

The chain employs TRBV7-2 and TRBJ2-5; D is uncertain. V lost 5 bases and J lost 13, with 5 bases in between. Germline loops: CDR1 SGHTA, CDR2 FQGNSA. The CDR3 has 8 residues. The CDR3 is CASSTLYF. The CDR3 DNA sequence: TGTGCCAGCAGCACACTGTACTTC. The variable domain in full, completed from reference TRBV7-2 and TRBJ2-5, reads GAGVSQSPSNKVTEKGKDVELRCDPISGHTALYWYRQSLGQGLEFLIYFQGNSAPDKSGLPSDRFSAERTGGSVSTLTIQRTQQEDSAVYLCASSTLYFGPGTRLLVL.

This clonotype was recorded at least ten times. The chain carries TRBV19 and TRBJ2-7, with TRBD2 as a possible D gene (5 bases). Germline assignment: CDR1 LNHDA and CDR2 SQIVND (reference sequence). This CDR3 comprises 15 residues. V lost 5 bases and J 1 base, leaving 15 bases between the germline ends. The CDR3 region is CASSARDTPSYEQYF. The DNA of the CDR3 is TGTGCCAGTAGTGCCCGGGATACCCCTTCCTACGAGCAGTACTTC.

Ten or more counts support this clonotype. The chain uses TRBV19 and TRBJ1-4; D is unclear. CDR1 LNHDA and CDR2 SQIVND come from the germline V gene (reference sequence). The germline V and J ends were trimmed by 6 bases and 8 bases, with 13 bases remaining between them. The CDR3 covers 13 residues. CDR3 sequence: CASRPRLGEKLFF. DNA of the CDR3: TGTGCCAGTAGACCACGGCTGGGGGAAAAACTGTTTTTT.